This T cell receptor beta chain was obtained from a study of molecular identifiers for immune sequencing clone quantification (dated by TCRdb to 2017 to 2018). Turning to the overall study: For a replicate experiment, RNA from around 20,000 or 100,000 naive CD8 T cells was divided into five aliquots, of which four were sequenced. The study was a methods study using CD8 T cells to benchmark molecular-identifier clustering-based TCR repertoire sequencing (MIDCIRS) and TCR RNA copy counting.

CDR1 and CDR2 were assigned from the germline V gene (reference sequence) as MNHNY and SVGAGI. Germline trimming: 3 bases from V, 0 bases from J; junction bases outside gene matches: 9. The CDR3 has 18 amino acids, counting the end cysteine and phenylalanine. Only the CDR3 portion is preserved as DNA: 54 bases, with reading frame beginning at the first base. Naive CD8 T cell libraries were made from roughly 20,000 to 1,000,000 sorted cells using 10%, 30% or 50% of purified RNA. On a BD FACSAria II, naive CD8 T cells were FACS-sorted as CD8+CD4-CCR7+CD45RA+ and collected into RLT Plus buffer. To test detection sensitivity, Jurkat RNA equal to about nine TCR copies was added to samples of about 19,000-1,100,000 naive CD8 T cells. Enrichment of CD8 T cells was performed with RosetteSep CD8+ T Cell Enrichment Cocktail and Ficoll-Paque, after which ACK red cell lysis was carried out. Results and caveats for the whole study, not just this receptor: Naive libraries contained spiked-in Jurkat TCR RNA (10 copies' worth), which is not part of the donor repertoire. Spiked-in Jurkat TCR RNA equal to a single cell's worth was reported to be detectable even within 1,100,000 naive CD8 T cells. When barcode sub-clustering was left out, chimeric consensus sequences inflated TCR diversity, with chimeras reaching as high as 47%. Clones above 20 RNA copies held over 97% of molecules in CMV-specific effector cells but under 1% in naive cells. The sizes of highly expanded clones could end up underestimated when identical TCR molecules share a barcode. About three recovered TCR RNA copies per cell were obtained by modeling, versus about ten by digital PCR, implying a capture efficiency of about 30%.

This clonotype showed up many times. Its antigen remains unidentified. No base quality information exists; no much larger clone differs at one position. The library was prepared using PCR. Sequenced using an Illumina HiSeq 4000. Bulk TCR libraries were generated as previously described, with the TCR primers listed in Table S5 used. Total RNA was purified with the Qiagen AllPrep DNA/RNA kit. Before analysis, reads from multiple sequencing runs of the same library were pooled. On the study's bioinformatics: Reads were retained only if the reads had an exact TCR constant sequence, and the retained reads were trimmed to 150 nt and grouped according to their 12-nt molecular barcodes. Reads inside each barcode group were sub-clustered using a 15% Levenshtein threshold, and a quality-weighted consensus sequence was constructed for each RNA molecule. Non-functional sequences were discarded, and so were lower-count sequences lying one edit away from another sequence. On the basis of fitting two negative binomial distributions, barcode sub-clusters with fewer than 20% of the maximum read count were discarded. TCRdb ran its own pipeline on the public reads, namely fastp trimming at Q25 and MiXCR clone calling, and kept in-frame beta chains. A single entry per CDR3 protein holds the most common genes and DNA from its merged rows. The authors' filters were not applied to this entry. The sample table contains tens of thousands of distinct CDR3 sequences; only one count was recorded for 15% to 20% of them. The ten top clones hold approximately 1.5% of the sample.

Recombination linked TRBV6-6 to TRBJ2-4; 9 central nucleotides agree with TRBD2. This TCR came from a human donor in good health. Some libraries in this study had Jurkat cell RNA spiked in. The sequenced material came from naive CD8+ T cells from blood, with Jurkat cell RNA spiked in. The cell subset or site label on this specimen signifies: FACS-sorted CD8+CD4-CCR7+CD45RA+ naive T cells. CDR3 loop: CASSYMASGVLAKNIQYF. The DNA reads TGTGCCAGCAGTTATATGGCTAGCGGGGTCCTAGCCAAAAACATTCAGTACTTC.